Listed below are T cell receptor beta chains from one sample, sequenced in a study of T cell repertoires in cytomegalovirus infection. TCRdb re-derived calls from the reads in MiXCR, one entry per CDR3 protein. The table has roughly 230,000 distinct CDR3 sequences, roughly 22% seen once. The sequenced sample was CD8+ T cells from PBMCs. All receptors derive from a human donor in good health (CMV status not recorded). Some clones in this sample may be carry-over from other donors' samples. The CDR3 runs from the conserved cysteine through the conserved F or W. The D gene is left open where the match is weak. The size entry is marked missing in some rows and otherwise reads once, few, many or a size class.

>TRBD2|once|TRBJ2-1|TRBV11-1|13
CASSTLAANEQFF
TGTGCCAGCAGCACCCTAGCGGCTAATGAGCAGTTCTTC
>-|-|TRBJ2-7|TRBV20-1|14
CSATRAGRSKEQYF
TGCAGTGCTACCCGGGCAGGTCGTTCGAAGGAGCAGTACTTC
>TRBD2|-|TRBJ2-1|TRBV10-3|18
CAISESTSGSSSYNEQFF
TGTGCCATCAGTGAGTCTACTAGCGGGTCCAGCTCCTACAATGAGCAGTTCTTC
>-|-|TRBJ2-1|TRBV27|15
CASSLSTWRYNEQFF
TGTGCCAGCAGTTTAAGTACTTGGCGATACAATGAGCAGTTCTTC
>-|-|TRBJ2-7|TRBV7-6|13
CASSLFWSYEQYF
TGTGCCAGCAGCTTATTTTGGTCCTACGAGCAGTACTTC
>-|few|TRBJ1-3|TRBV20-1|13
CSARWGDLNTIYF
TGCAGTGCTAGATGGGGGGATCTAAACACCATATATTTT
>TRBD2|-|TRBJ2-1|TRBV2|14
CASSVGGSYNEQFF
TGTGCCAGCAGTGTGGGGGGGTCCTACAATGAGCAGTTCTTC
>TRBD1|few|TRBJ2-7|TRBV7-9|12
CASAGGTGAQYF
TGTGCCAGCGCCGGCGGGACAGGGGCTCAGTACTTC
>-|few|TRBJ1-1|TRBV28|14
CASTIGVMNTEAFF
TGTGCCAGCACTATAGGGGTTATGAACACTGAAGCTTTCTTT
>-|-|TRBJ1-4|TRBV10-3|17
CAISEPGQGTTNEKLFF
TGTGCCATCAGTGAGCCTGGTCAGGGGACAACTAATGAAAAACTGTTTTTT
>-|many|TRBJ2-1|TRBV5-6|15
CASSLKTRLLNEQFF
TGTGCCAGCAGCTTAAAGACCCGTCTCCTCAATGAGCAGTTCTTC
>-|-|TRBJ2-1|TRBV6-6|12
CASVERHNEQFF
TGTGCCAGCGTGGAACGCCACAATGAGCAGTTCTTC
>-|few|TRBJ2-7|TRBV6-6|14
CASSRTPYAYEQYF
TGTGCCAGCAGCAGGACACCGTATGCATACGAGCAGTACTTC
>-|-|TRBJ1-1|TRBV7-6|15
CASSSGRGVGTEAFF
TGTGCCAGCAGCTCAGGCCGGGGTGTTGGCACTGAAGCTTTCTTT
>-|-|TRBJ2-2|TRBV5-6|13
CASSSAGTGELFF
TGTGCCAGCAGCTCGGCAGGCACCGGGGAGCTGTTTTTT
>TRBD1|-|TRBJ2-2|TRBV7-4|16
CASRRGTGSNTGELFF
TGTGCCAGCAGACGCGGGACAGGGTCGAACACCGGGGAGCTGTTTTTT
>-|many|TRBJ2-7|TRBV6-5|16
CASSTPVRKGLYEQYF
TGTGCCAGCAGTACCCCCGTCCGTAAGGGGCTCTACGAGCAGTACTTC
>-|many|TRBJ2-7|TRBV7-6|16
CASSPRVGESSYEQYF
TGTGCCAGCAGCCCGCGGGTAGGCGAAAGCTCCTACGAGCAGTACTTC
>TRBD1|-|TRBJ2-3|TRBV29-1|15
CSGSGTTGSADTQYF
TGCAGCGGCTCGGGGACGACAGGGAGTGCAGATACGCAGTATTTT
>-|-|TRBJ2-7|TRBV28|14
CASSQVPSPYEQYF
TGTGCCAGCAGCCAAGTTCCCTCCCCCTACGAGCAGTACTTC
>-|many|TRBJ1-5|TRBV23-1|17
CASSQSPSETGNQPQHF
TGCGCCAGCAGTCAATCCCCCTCCGAAACAGGGAATCAGCCCCAGCATTTT
>-|few|TRBJ1-5|TRBV20-1|11
CSARKDQPQHF
TGCAGTGCTAGGAAAGATCAGCCCCAGCATTTT
>TRBD2|-|TRBJ2-1|TRBV20-1|15
CSARVGGGARNEQFF
TGCAGTGCTAGAGTGGGCGGGGGGGCCAGGAATGAGCAGTTCTTC
>-|-|TRBJ1-2|TRBV12-3/TRBV12-4|18
CASSFRRGWDQRNYGYTF
TGTGCCAGCAGTTTTCGTAGGGGCTGGGACCAGAGAAACTATGGCTACACCTTC
>TRBD1|-|TRBJ1-3|TRBV28|15
CASSSTGGLGDTIYF
TGTGCCAGCAGTTCGACAGGGGGCCTGGGAGACACCATATATTTT
>-|-|TRBJ2-1|TRBV27|12
CASSSPLNEQFF
TGTGCCAGCAGTTCCCCCCTAAATGAGCAGTTCTTC
>-|-|TRBJ1-1|TRBV5-5|15
CASSLFPKVNTEAFF
TGTGCCAGCAGCTTGTTCCCGAAAGTGAACACTGAAGCTTTCTTT
>-|many|TRBJ2-5|TRBV28|14
CASSLDLSGETQYF
TGTGCCAGCAGCTTGGACCTCTCGGGGGAGACCCAGTACTTC
>TRBD1|-|TRBJ2-7|TRBV7-2|13
CASLRTGSYEQYF
TGTGCCAGCCTTCGGACAGGCTCCTACGAGCAGTACTTC
>TRBD2|-|TRBJ2-1|TRBV15|15
CATRNSGAFYNEQFF
TGTGCCACCAGAAATAGCGGGGCCTTCTACAATGAGCAGTTCTTC
>TRBD1|many|TRBJ1-2|TRBV7-9|16
CASFGDRDSPNYGYTF
TGTGCCAGCTTTGGGGACCGGGACAGCCCTAACTATGGCTACACCTTC
>TRBD2|-|TRBJ2-3|TRBV5-4|15
CASKVAGGRSDTQYF
TGTGCCAGCAAGGTAGCGGGGGGTCGCTCAGATACGCAGTATTTT
>-|few|TRBJ2-1|TRBV4-1|11
CASLGAFEQFF
TGCGCCAGCCTAGGTGCATTTGAGCAGTTCTTC
>TRBD2|-|TRBJ2-3|TRBV2|17
CASNVQLTSGGRDTQYF
TGTGCCAGCAACGTTCAATTGACTAGCGGGGGTCGGGATACGCAGTATTTT